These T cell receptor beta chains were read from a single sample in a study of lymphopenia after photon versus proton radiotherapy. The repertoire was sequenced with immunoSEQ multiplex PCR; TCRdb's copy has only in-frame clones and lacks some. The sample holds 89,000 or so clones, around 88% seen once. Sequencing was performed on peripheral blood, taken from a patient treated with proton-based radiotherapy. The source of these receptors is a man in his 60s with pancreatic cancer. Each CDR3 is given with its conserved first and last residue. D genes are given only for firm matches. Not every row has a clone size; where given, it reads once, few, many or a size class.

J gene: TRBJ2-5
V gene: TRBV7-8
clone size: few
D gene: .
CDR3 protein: CASSAIQGSGTQYF
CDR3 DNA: TGTGCCAGCAGCGCAATACAGGGTTCGGGGACCCAGTACTTC

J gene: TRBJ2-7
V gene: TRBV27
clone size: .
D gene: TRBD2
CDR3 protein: CASKSGRTSYEQYF
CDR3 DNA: TGTGCCAGCAAAAGCGGGAGAACCTCCTACGAGCAGTACTTC

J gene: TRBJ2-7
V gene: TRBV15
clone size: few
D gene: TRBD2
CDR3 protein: CATSPGGVGSYEQYF
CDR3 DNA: TGTGCCACCAGCCCTGGGGGGGTCGGTTCCTACGAGCAGTACTTC

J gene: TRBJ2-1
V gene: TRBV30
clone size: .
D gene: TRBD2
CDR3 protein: CAWNTGGDEQFF
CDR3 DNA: TGTGCCTGGAATACGGGGGGGGATGAGCAGTTCTTC

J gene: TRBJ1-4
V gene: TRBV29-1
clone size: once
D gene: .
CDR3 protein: CSVEDQRGASNEKLFF
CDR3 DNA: TGCAGCGTTGAAGATCAGAGGGGGGCCTCTAATGAAAAACTGTTTTTT

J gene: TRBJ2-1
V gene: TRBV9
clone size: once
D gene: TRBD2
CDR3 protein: CASSASLAGVLNEQFF
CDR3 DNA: TGTGCCAGCAGCGCGTCTCTAGCGGGAGTTCTTAATGAGCAGTTCTTC

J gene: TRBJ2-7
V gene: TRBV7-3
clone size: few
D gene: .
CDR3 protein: CASSLADYEQYF
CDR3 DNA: TGTGCCAGCAGCTTAGCAGACTACGAGCAGTACTTC

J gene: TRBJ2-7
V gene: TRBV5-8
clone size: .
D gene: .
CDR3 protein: CASSLFSGGTNEQYF
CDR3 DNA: TGTGCCAGCAGCTTGTTCTCCGGCGGCACCAACGAGCAGTACTTC

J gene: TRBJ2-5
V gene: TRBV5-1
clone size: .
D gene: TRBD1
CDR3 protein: CASSARTGQGEGETQYF
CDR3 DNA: TGCGCCAGCAGCGCTCGGACGGGACAGGGAGAAGGAGAGACCCAGTACTTC

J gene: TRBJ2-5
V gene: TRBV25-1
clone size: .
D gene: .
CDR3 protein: CASSEYLVSPRGETQYF
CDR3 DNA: TGTGCCAGCAGTGAATATTTAGTCTCCCCCCGGGGAGAGACCCAGTACTTC

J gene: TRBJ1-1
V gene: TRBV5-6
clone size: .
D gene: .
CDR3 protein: CASSPGDTEAFF
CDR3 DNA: TGTGCCAGCAGCCCTGGGGACACTGAAGCTTTCTTT